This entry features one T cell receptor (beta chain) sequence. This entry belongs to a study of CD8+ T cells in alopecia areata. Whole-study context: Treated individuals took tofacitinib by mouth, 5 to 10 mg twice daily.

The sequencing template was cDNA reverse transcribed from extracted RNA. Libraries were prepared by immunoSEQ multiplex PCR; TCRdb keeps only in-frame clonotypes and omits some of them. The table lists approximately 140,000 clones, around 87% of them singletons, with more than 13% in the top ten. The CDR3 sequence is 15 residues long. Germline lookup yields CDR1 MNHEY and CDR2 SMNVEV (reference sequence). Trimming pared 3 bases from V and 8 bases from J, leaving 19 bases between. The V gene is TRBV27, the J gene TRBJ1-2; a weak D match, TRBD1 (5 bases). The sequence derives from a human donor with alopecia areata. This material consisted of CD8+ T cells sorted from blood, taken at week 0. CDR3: CASSLISGGGYGYTF. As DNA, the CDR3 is TGTGCCAGCAGTTTGATCTCTGGCGGGGGGTACGGCTACACCTTC.